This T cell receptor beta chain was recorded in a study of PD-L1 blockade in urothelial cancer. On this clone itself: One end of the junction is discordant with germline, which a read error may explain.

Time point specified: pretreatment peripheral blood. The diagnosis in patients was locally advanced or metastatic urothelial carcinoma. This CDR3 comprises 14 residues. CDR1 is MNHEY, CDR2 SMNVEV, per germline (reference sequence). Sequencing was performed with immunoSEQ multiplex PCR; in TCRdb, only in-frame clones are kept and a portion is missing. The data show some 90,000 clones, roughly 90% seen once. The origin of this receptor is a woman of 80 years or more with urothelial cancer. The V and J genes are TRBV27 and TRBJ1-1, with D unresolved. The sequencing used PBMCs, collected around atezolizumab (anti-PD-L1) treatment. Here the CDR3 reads CASSPPRRETEAFF. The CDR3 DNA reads TGTGCCAGCAGTCCCCCCCGGAGGGAAACTGAAGCTTTTTTT.